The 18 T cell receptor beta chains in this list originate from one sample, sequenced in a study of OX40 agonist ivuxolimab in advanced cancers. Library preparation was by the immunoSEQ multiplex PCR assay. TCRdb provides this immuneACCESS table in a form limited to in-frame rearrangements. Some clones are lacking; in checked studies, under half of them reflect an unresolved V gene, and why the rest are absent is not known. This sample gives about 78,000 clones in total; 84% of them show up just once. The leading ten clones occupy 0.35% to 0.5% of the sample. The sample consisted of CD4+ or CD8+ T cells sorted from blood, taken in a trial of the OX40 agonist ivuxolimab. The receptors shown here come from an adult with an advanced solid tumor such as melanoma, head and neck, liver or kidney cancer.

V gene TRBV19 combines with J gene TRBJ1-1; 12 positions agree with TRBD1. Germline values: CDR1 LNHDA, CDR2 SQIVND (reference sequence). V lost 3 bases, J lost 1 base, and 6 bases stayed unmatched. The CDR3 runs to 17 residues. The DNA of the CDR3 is TGTGCCAGTAGTATTAGGGACAGGGGGCTTGGGAACACTGAAGCTTTCTTT. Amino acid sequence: CASSIRDRGLGNTEAFF.

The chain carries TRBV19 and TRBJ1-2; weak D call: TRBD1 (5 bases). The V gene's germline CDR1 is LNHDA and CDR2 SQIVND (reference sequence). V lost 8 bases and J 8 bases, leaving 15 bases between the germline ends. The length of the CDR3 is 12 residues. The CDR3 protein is CASEQGGVGYTF. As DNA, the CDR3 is TGTGCCAGTGAGCAAGGAGGGGTGGGCTACACCTTC.

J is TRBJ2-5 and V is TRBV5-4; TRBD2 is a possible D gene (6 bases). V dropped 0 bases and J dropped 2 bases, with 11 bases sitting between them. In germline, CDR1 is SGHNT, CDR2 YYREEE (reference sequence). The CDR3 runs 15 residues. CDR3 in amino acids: CASSLDFAGQETQYF. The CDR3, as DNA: TGTGCCAGCAGCTTGGATTTCGCGGGACAAGAGACCCAGTACTTC.

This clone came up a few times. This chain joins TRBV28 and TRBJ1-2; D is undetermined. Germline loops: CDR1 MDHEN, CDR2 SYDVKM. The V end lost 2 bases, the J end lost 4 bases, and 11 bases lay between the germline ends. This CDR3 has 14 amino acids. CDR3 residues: CASSLGHLLYGYTF. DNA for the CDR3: TGTGCCAGCAGTTTAGGGCACTTACTCTATGGCTACACCTTC.

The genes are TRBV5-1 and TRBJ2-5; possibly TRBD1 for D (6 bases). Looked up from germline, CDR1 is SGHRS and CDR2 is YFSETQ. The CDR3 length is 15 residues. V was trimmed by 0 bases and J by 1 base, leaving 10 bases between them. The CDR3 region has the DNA TGCGCCAGCAGCTTGGCGCGGACAGTCCAAGAGACCCAGTACTTC. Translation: CASSLARTVQETQYF.

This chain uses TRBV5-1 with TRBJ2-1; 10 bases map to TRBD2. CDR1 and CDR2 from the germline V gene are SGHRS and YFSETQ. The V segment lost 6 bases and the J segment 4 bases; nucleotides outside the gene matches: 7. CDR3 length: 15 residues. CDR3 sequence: CASKIAGGSYNEQFF. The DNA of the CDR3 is TGCGCCAGCAAGATAGCGGGAGGCTCTTACAATGAGCAGTTCTTC.

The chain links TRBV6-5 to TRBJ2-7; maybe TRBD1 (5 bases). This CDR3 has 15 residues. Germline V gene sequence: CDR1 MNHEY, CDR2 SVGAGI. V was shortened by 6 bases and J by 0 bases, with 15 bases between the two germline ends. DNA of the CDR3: TGTGCCAGCAGGTACGGCGCAGGGAACTCCTACGAGCAGTACTTC. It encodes CASRYGAGNSYEQYF.

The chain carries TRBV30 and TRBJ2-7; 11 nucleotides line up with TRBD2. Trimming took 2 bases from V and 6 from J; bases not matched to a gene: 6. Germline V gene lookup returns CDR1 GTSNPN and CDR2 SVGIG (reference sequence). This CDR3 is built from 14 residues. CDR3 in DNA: TGTGCCTGGAGTATAGCGGGAGGGGTACGCGAGCAGTACTTC. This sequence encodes CAWSIAGGVREQYF.

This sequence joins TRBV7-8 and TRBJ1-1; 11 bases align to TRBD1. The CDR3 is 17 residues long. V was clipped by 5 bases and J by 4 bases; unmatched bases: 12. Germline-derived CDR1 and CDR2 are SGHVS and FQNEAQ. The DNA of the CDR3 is TGTGCCAGCAGCAGAGGGACAGGGGGAGTTCTGGGCACTGAAGCTTTCTTT. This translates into CASSRGTGGVLGTEAFF. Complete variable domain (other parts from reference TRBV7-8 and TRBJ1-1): GAGVSQSPRYKVAKRGQDVALRCDPISGHVSLFWYQQALGQGPEFLTYFQNEAQLDKSGLPSDRFFAERPEGSVSTLKIQRTQQEDSAVYLCASSRGTGGVLGTEAFFGQGTRLTVV.

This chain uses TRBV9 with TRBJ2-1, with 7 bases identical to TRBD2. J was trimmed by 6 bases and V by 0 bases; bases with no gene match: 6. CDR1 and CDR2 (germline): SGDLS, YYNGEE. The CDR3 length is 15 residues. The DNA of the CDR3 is TGTGCCAGCAGCGTAGGAGGTAGCGGGCTCAATGAGCAGTTCTTC. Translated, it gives CASSVGGSGLNEQFF. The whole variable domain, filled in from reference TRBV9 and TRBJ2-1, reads DSGVTQTPKHLITATGQRVTLRCSPRSGDLSVYWYQQSLDQGLQFLIQYYNGEERAKGNILERFSAQQFPDLHSELNLSSLELGDSALYFCASSVGGSGLNEQFFGPGTRLTVL.

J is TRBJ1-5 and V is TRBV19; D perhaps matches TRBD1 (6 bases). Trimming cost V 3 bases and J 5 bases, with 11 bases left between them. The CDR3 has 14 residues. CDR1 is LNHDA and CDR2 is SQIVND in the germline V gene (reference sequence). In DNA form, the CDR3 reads TGTGCCAGTAGTATGGCGGCAGGGGATCAGCCCCAGCATTTT. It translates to CASSMAAGDQPQHF. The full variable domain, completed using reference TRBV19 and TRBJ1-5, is DGGITQSPKYLFRKEGQNVTLSCEQNLNHDAMYWYRQDPGQGLRLIYYSQIVNDFQKGDIAEGYSVSREKKESFPLTVTSAQKNPTAFYLCASSMAAGDQPQHFGDGTRLSIL.

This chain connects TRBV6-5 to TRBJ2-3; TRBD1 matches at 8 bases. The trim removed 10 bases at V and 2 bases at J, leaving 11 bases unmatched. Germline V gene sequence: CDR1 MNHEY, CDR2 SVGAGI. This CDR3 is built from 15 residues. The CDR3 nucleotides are TGTGCCACCTCCCTGACAGGGGCGAACACAGATACGCAGTATTTT. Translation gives CATSLTGANTDTQYF.

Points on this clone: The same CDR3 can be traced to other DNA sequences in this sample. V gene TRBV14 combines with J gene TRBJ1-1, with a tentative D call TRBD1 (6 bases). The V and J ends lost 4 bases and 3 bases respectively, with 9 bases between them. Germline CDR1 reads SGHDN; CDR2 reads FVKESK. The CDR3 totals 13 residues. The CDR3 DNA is TGTGCCAGCAGCCTACAGGGTTACACTGAAGCTTTCTTT. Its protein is CASSLQGYTEAFF.

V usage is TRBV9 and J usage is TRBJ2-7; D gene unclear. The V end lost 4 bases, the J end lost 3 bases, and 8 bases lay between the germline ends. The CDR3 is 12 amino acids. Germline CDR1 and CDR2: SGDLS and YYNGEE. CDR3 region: CASSPSGYEQYF. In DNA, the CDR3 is TGTGCCAGCAGCCCATCCGGCTACGAGCAGTACTTC.

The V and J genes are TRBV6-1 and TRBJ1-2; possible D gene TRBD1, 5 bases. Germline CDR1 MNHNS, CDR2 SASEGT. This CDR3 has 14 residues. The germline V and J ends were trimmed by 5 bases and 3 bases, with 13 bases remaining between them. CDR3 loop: CASSLVQGHYGYTF. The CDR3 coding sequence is TGTGCCAGCAGTTTGGTCCAGGGACACTATGGCTACACCTTC.

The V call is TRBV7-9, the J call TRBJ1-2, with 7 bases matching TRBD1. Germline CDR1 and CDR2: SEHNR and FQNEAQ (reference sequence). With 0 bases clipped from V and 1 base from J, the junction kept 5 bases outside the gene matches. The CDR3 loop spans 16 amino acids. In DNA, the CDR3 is TGTGCCAGCAGCTTAGCCGGGACAGCCCATAACTATGGCTACACCTTC. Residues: CASSLAGTAHNYGYTF. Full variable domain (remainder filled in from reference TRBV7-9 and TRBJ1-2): DTGVSQNPRHKITKRGQNVTFRCDPISEHNRLYWYRQTLGQGPEFLTYFQNEAQLEKSRLLSDRFSAERPKGSFSTLEIQRTEQGDSAMYLCASSLAGTAHNYGYTFGSGTRLTVV.

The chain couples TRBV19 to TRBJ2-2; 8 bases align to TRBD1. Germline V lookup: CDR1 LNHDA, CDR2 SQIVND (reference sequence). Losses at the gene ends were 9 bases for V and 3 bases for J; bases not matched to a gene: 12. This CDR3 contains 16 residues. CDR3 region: CASKIRGLGYTGELFF. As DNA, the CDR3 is TGTGCCAGCAAGATCAGGGGGCTCGGGTACACCGGGGAGCTGTTTTTT.

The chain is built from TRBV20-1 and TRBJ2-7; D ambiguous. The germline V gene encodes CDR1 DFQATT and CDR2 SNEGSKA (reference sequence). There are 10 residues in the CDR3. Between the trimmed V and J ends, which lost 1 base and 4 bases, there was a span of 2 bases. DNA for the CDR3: TGCAGTGCTAGAGTGTACGAGCAGTACTTC. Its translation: CSARVYEQYF.